This TCR beta chain comes out of a study of blood T cell repertoires in COVID-19. Looking at the study overall: Whether acute or convalescent, the COVID-19 samples came from the United States, Italy and Spain.

V lost 6 bases, J lost 0 bases, and 7 bases stayed unmatched. CDR3 size: 17 residues. Per germline, CDR1 MNHEY and CDR2 SMNVEV (reference sequence). TCRdb's table, derived via immunoSEQ multiplex PCR, lists solely in-frame clones and lacks some. Among hundreds of thousands of clones listed, 84% were seen once. The chain has TRBV27 and TRBJ2-1, with TRBD2 matching 11 bases. Sequenced input: peripheral blood. The TCR originated in a human donor in a cohort sampled during active COVID-19. This CDR3 is CASSPGTSGSSYNEQFF. DNA of the CDR3: TGTGCCAGCAGCCCCGGGACTAGCGGCAGCTCCTACAATGAGCAGTTCTTC.